This T cell receptor (beta chain) came from a study of cytotoxic CD8 clonotypes in ibrutinib-treated CLL. Study details: There were 10 to 11 relapsed/refractory patients and about 14 treatment-naive patients, and some 18 were IGHV unmutated. Study observations and caveats: Clonality went higher at ibrutinib response and then dropped back toward baseline at progression. Clonotypes that were public were uncommon, and they contracted or stayed stable on treatment.

Target depth was 1 in 200,000 to 1 in 1 million T cells, about 10x per clonotype. Repertoires were generated with immunoSEQ multiplex PCR, while TCRdb's copy carries only in-frame clones and drops some. The profile shows 200,000 to 250,000 clones, 60% to 75% of them singletons. This clone was observed many times. What it recognizes is unknown. The germline CDR1 and CDR2 sequences are MNHNY and SVGAGI (reference sequence). V shed 0 bases and J shed 5 bases, with 5 bases lying between them. CDR3 length: 12 amino acids. V and J are TRBV6-6 and TRBJ2-7; D remains unclear. Material: PBMCs, obtained after 24 months of ibrutinib treatment. The TCR originated in a human donor with chronic lymphocytic leukemia. The CDR3 loop is CASSYSVDEQYF. CDR3 DNA sequence: TGTGCCAGCAGTTACTCGGTCGACGAGCAGTACTTC.